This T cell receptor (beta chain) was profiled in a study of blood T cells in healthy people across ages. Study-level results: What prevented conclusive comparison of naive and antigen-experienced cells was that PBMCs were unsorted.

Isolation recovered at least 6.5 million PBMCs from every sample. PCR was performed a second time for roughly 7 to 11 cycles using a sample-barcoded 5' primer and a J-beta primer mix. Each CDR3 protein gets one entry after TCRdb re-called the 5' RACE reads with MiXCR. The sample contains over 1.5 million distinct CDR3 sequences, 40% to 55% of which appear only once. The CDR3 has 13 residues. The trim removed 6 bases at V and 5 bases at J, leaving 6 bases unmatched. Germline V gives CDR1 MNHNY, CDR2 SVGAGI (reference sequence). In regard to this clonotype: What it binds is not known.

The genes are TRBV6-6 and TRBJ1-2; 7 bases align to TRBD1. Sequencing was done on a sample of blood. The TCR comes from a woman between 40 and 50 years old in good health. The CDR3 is CASRTAGGYGYTF. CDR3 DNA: TGTGCCAGCAGGACGGCAGGGGGTTATGGCTACACCTTC.